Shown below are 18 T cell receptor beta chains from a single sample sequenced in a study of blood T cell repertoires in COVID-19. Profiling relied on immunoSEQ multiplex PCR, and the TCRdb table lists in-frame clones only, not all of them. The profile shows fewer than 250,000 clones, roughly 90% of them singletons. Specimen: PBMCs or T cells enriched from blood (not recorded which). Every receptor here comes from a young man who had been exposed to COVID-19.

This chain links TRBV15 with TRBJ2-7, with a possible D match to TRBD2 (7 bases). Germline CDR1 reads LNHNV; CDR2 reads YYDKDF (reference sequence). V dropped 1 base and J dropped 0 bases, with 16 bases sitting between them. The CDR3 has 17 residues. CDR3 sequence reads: CATSRALDRGASYEQYF. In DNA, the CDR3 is TGTGCCACCAGCAGAGCTCTCGACCGGGGGGCCTCCTACGAGCAGTACTTC.

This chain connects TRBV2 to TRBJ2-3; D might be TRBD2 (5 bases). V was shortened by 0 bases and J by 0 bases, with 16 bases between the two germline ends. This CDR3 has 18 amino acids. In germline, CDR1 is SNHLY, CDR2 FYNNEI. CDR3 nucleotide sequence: TGTGCCAGCAGTGAAGCGCTTAAAAGCGGACTTAGCACAGATACGCAGTATTTT. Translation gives CASSEALKSGLSTDTQYF.

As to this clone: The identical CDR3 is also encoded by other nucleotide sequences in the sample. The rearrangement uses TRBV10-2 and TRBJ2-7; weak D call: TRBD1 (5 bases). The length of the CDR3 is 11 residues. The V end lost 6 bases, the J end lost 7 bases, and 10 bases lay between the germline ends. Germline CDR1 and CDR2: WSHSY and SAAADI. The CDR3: CASRGPGEQYF. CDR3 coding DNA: TGCGCCAGCAGGGGGCCTGGTGAGCAGTACTTC.

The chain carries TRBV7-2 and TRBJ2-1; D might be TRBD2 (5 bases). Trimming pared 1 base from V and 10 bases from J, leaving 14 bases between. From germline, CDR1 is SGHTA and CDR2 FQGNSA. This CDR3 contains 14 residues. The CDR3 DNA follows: TGTGCCAGCAGCTTAGTGTACCGGCCGGGGGAGCAGTTCTTC. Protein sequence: CASSLVYRPGEQFF.

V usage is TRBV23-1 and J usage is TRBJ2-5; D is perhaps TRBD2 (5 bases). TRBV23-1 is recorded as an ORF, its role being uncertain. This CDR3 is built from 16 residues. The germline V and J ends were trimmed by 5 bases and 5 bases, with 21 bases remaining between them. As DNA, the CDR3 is TGCGCCAGCAGTTCTTACGGGATCCCCTATTGGGAGACCCAGTACTTC. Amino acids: CASSSYGIPYWETQYF.

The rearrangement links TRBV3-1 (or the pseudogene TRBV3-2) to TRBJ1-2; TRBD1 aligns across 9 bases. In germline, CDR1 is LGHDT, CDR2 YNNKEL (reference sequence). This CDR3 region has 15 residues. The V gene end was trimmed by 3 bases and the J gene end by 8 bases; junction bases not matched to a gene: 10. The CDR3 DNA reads TGTGCCAGCAGCCAGGACCTCCGACAGGGGGGCGGCTACACCTTC. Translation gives CASSQDLRQGGGYTF.

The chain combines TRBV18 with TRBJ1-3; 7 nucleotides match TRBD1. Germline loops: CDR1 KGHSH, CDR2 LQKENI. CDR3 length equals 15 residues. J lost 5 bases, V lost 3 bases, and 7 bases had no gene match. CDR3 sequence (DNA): TGTGCCAGCTCACCGGAGACAGGGACCCGAAACACCATATATTTT. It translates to CASSPETGTRNTIYF.

In DNA, the CDR3 is TGTGCCAGCATCCCCACCTTTAGGAGCTCCTACGAGCAGTACTTC. Translating it yields CASIPTFRSSYEQYF. The rearrangement joins TRBV28 to TRBJ2-7; D not certain. V was trimmed by 7 bases and J by 0 bases, leaving 16 bases between them. Germline lookup yields CDR1 MDHEN and CDR2 SYDVKM. The CDR3 runs 15 residues. Filled out from reference TRBV28 and TRBJ2-7, the complete variable domain reads DVKVTQSSRYLVKRTGEKVFLECVQDMDHENMFWYRQDPGLGLRLIYFSYDVKMKEKGDIPEGYSVSREKKERFSLILESASTNQTSMYLCASIPTFRSSYEQYFGPGTRLTVT.

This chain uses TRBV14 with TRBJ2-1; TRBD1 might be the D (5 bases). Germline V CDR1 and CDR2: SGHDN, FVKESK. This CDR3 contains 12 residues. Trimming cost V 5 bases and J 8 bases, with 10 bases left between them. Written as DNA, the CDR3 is TGTGCCAGCAGCAAAAGGGGCTATGAGCAGTTCTTC. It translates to CASSKRGYEQFF.

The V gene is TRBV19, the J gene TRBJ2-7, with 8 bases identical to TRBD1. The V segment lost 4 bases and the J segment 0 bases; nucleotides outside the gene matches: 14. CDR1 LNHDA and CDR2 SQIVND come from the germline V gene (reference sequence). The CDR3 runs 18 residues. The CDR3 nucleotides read TGTGCCAGTAGTAACCAGCATCCCGGGACAGGCTACTCCTACGAGCAGTACTTC. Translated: CASSNQHPGTGYSYEQYF.

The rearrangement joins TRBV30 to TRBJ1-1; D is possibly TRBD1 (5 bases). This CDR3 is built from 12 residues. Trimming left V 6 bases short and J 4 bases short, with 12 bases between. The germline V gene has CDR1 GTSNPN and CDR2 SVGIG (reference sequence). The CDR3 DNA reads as TGTGCCTGTACCGAAAGGGGCACTGAAGCTTTCTTT. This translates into CACTERGTEAFF. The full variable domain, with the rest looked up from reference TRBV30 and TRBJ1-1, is SQTIHQWPATLVQPVGSPLSLECTVEGTSNPNLYWYRQAAGRGLQLLFYSVGIGQISSEVPQNLSASRPQDRQFILSSKKLLLSDSGFYLCACTERGTEAFFGQGTRLTVV.

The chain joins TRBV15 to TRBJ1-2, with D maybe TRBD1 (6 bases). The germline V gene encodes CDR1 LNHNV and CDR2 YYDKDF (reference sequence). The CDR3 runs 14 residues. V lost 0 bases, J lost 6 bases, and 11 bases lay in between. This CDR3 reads CATSREDRIDGYTF. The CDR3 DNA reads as TGTGCCACCAGCAGAGAGGACAGAATAGATGGCTACACCTTC.

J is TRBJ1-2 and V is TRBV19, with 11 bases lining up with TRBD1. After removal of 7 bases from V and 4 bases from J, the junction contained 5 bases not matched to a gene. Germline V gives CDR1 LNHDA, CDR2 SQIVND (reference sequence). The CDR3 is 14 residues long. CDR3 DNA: TGTGCCAGTACCGGACAGGGGGCAATCTATGGCTACACCTTC. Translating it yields CASTGQGAIYGYTF.

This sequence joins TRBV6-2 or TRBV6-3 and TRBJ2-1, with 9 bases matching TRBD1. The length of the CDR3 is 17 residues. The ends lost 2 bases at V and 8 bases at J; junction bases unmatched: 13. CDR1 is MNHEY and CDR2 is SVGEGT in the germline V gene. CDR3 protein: CASSYVLKGTGSHEQFF. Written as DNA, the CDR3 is TGTGCCAGCAGTTACGTTCTAAAGGGGACAGGGTCCCATGAGCAGTTCTTC.

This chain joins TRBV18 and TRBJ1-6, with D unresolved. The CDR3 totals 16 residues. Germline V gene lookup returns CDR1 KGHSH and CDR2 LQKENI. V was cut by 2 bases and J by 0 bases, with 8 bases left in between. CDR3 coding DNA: TGTGCCAGCTCACCATCGACTGACTCCTATAATTCACCCCTCCACTTT. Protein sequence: CASSPSTDSYNSPLHF.

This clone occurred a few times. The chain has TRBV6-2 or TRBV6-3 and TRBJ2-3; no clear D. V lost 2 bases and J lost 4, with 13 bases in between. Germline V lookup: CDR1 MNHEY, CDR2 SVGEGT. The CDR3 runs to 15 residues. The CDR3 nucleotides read TGTGCCAGCAGTTACATGAACTCTCGGGCAGATACGCAGTATTTT. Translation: CASSYMNSRADTQYF.

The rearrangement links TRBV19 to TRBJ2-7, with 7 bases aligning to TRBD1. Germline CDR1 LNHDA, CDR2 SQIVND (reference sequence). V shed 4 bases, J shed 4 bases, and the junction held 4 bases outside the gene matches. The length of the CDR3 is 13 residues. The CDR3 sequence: CASSKGQTYEQYF. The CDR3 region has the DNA TGTGCCAGTAGTAAGGGACAGACTTACGAGCAGTACTTC.

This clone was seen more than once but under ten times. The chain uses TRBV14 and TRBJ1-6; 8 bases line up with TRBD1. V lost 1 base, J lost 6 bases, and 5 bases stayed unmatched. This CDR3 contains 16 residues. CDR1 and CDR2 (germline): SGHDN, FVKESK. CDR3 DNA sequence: TGTGCCAGCAGCCAAGTGCCGGGACAGGCTAATTCACCCCTCCACTTT. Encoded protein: CASSQVPGQANSPLHF.